These 20 T cell receptor beta chains came from one sample sequenced in a study of radiation and T cells in renal cell carcinoma. Sample time point: baseline pretreatment blood. This sample's treatment: 15 Gy SBRT to primary tumor, nephrectomy 4 weeks later. Profiling relied on immunoSEQ multiplex PCR, and the TCRdb table lists in-frame clones only, not all of them. This table holds around 64,000 clones, 60% to 85% found once. The source material was blood, sampled from a patient whose treatment included radiotherapy and nephrectomy. Source of these receptors: a man aged 55 to 70 with renal cell carcinoma.

The gene calls are TRBV5-1 and TRBJ2-1, with TRBD2 identical over 10 bases. The CDR3 consists of 15 residues. Germline lookup yields CDR1 SGHRS and CDR2 YFSETQ. V lost 0 bases and J lost 8; bases outside the gene matches: 5. The CDR3 is CASSLGLAGEHEQFF. In DNA, the CDR3 is TGCGCCAGCAGCTTGGGTCTAGCGGGGGAGCATGAGCAGTTCTTC.

The chain employs TRBV7-2 and TRBJ2-7; 8 bases are a match to TRBD2. The CDR3 loop spans 15 amino acids. The trim removed 2 bases at V and 2 bases at J, leaving 5 bases unmatched. CDR1 is SGHTA, CDR2 FQGNSA, per germline. CDR3 residues: CASSLPGGATYEQYF. Here the CDR3 DNA reads TGTGCCAGCAGCTTACCGGGGGGGGCAACCTACGAGCAGTACTTC.

This chain joins TRBV11-2 and TRBJ1-2; no firm D call. Trimming shortened V by 5 bases and J by 3 bases, and 16 bases separated the two germline ends. CDR3 length: 15 residues. In germline, CDR1 is SGHAT, CDR2 FQNNGV. CDR3 DNA sequence: TGTGCCAGCAGCCCCCTGGCACAAGTCCACTATGGCTACACCTTC. It codes for CASSPLAQVHYGYTF.

The V call is TRBV15, the J call TRBJ2-7; 8 nucleotides agree with TRBD1. Unmatched junction bases numbered 6, after V lost 0 bases and J lost 5 bases. CDR3 length: 15 amino acids. Germline V CDR1 and CDR2: LNHNV, YYDKDF (reference sequence). CDR3 sequence: CATSRDQGAFNEQYV. The CDR3 DNA reads TGTGCCACCAGCAGAGACCAGGGGGCGTTCAACGAGCAGTACGTC.

The chain links TRBV10-1 to TRBJ2-2; 8 bases align to TRBD2. The CDR3 spans 13 residues. Trimming at V came to 5 bases and at J to 4 bases, leaving 0 bases not matched to a gene. CDR1 and CDR2 (germline): WNHNN, SYGVQD (reference sequence). The CDR3 sequence: CASSSGSTGELFF. The CDR3 DNA follows: TGCGCCAGCAGTAGCGGGAGCACCGGGGAGCTGTTTTTT.

J is TRBJ2-7 and V is TRBV18, with D perhaps being TRBD1 or TRBD2 (5 bases each). This CDR3 spans 14 amino acids. Germline CDR1 reads KGHSH; CDR2 reads LQKENI. The V gene lost 0 bases and the J gene lost 7 bases, with 13 bases spanning the gap. The CDR3 protein is CASSPPSGTGEQYF. In DNA form, the CDR3 reads TGTGCCAGCTCACCACCGTCAGGGACGGGGGAGCAGTACTTC.

This rearrangement joins TRBV30 to TRBJ1-5; possibly TRBD1 for D (5 bases). Germline CDR1 GTSNPN, CDR2 SVGIG (reference sequence). V was pared by 2 bases and J by 0 bases, with 14 bases between. The CDR3 is 16 residues long. The CDR3 loop reads CAWSLPGLHSNQPQHF. In DNA form, the CDR3 reads TGTGCCTGGAGTCTCCCGGGACTTCATAGCAATCAGCCCCAGCATTTT.

The rearrangement links TRBV7-9 to TRBJ1-1; 9 bases agree with TRBD1. The CDR3 spans 14 residues. Germline V CDR1 and CDR2: SEHNR, FQNEAQ (reference sequence). The trim removed 4 bases at V and 4 bases at J, leaving 4 bases unmatched. CDR3 nucleotides: TGTGCCAGCAGCTCTGACAGGGGGTTCACTGAAGCTTTCTTT. Amino acid sequence: CASSSDRGFTEAFF. The whole variable domain, filled in from reference TRBV7-9 and TRBJ1-1, reads DTGVSQNPRHKITKRGQNVTFRCDPISEHNRLYWYRQTLGQGPEFLTYFQNEAQLEKSRLLSDRFSAERPKGSFSTLEIQRTEQGDSAMYLCASSSDRGFTEAFFGQGTRLTVV.

The chain combines TRBV19 with TRBJ2-5; unclear D gene. Germline CDR1 and CDR2: LNHDA and SQIVND (reference sequence). The CDR3 is 14 residues long. V was clipped by 7 bases and J by 0 bases, with 12 bases between them. The CDR3 coding sequence is TGTGCCAGTATGGATGGAGCACACCAAGAGACCCAGTACTTC. Its protein product is CASMDGAHQETQYF.

The rearrangement links TRBV5-4 to TRBJ2-1; 12 bases map to TRBD2. From germline, CDR1 is SGHNT and CDR2 YYREEE (reference sequence). V lost 0 bases and J lost 0; bases outside the gene matches: 7. There are 19 residues in the CDR3. CDR3 in DNA: TGTGCCAGCAGCTTGGAAACTAGCGGGAGGACCAGCTCCTACAATGAGCAGTTCTTC. Amino acids: CASSLETSGRTSSYNEQFF. The full variable domain, its missing parts supplied by reference TRBV5-4 and TRBJ2-1, is ETGVTQSPTHLIKTRGQQVTLRCSSQSGHNTVSWYQQALGQGPQFIFQYYREEENGRGNFPPRFSGLQFPNYSSELNVNALELDDSALYLCASSLETSGRTSSYNEQFFGPGTRLTVL.

The rearrangement uses TRBV7-8 and TRBJ1-3; D is uncertain. This CDR3 is built from 16 residues. Germline loops: CDR1 SGHVS, CDR2 FQNEAQ. Trimming pared 2 bases from V and 0 bases from J, leaving 11 bases between. CDR3 in DNA: TGTGCCAGCAGCTTATGGCGGGCGGGCTCTGGAAACACCATATATTTT. This encodes CASSLWRAGSGNTIYF.

The rearrangement links TRBV25-1 to TRBJ2-1; 13 nucleotides agree with TRBD2. The junction had 6 bases not matched to a gene; V was cut back by 1 base and J by 3 bases. Germline V CDR1 and CDR2: MGHDK, SYGVNS. The CDR3 runs 18 residues. This CDR3 is CASSELTSGGSFYNEQFF. For the CDR3, the DNA is TGTGCCAGCAGTGAATTGACTAGCGGGGGGTCCTTCTACAATGAGCAGTTCTTC.

The J gene is TRBJ2-7, the V gene TRBV7-2, with D perhaps being TRBD1 or TRBD2 (5 bases each). There are 14 residues in the CDR3. CDR1 and CDR2 from the germline V gene are SGHTA and FQGNSA. Deletions cut 5 bases from V and 3 bases from J, with 14 bases between. CDR3: CASSVDGTYYEQYF. Here the CDR3 DNA reads TGTGCCAGCAGCGTCGATGGGACGTACTACGAGCAGTACTTC.

The rearrangement links TRBV7-2 to TRBJ1-1; D not resolved. Germline values: CDR1 SGHTA, CDR2 FQGNSA. There are 15 residues in the CDR3. Trimming took 4 bases from V and 7 from J, leaving 19 bases between them. In DNA, the CDR3 is TGTGCCAGCAGCTCTATTGGTGGGAGCCTCAGTGAAGCTTTCTTT. The encoded protein is CASSSIGGSLSEAFF.

The sample holds a few counts of this clone. The chain employs TRBV5-4 and TRBJ2-7; tentatively, D is TRBD1 (6 bases). Per the germline V gene, CDR1 is SGHNT and CDR2 is YYREEE (reference sequence). V lost 0 bases and J 6 bases, leaving 7 bases between the germline ends. The CDR3 runs 12 residues. Here the CDR3 DNA reads TGTGCCAGCAGCTTGGACAGGGTCGAGCAGTACTTC. The encoded protein is CASSLDRVEQYF. Together with reference TRBV5-4 and TRBJ2-7, the CDR3 gives the full variable domain: ETGVTQSPTHLIKTRGQQVTLRCSSQSGHNTVSWYQQALGQGPQFIFQYYREEENGRGNFPPRFSGLQFPNYSSELNVNALELDDSALYLCASSLDRVEQYFGPGTRLTVT.

The chain uses TRBV10-2 and TRBJ2-4; D gene uncertain. CDR1 is WSHSY and CDR2 is SAAADI in the germline V gene. With 6 bases removed from V and 3 bases from J, the gap between germline ends came to 15 bases. The CDR3 extends over 15 amino acids. The DNA of the CDR3 is TGCGCCAGCAGGGATTGGAGCATGGGCAAAAACATTCAGTACTTC. Protein: CASRDWSMGKNIQYF.

The chain links TRBV30 to TRBJ2-3; 8 nucleotides agree with TRBD2. The CDR3 contains 17 residues. The junction had 15 bases not matched to a gene; V was cut back by 2 bases and J by 5 bases. From germline, CDR1 is GTSNPN and CDR2 SVGIG (reference sequence). The CDR3 protein is CAWSIPLAGRAQDTQYF. Written as DNA, the CDR3 is TGTGCCTGGAGTATACCATTAGCGGGGAGGGCCCAAGATACGCAGTATTTT.

The chain carries TRBV19 and TRBJ1-5; D is perhaps TRBD1 (5 bases). V was clipped by 4 bases and J by 7 bases, with 11 bases between them. The CDR3 is 13 amino acids. The germline gives CDR1 LNHDA, CDR2 SQIVND (reference sequence). The DNA of the CDR3 is TGTGCCAGTAGTACACAGGTTAGCCAGCCCCAGCATTTT. Translated: CASSTQVSQPQHF.

This clone was seen a few times. The gene calls are TRBV11-3 and TRBJ2-1; D possibly corresponds to TRBD1 (5 bases). V lost 3 bases to trimming and J lost 6 bases, with 9 bases between them. The CDR3 spans 13 residues. Germline values: CDR1 SGHNT, CDR2 YENEEA. The CDR3 bases are TGTGCCAGCAGCTTCGACAGCCCCAATGAGCAGTTCTTC. Its protein product is CASSFDSPNEQFF.

The chain recombines TRBV29-1 with TRBJ2-2, with a possible D match to TRBD2 (5 bases). In germline, CDR1 is SQVTM, CDR2 ANQGSEA. The V end was cut by 2 bases, the J end by 0 bases, with 16 bases between. The CDR3 runs 17 residues. CDR3: CSVEMWRERSNTGELFF. The CDR3 DNA sequence: TGCAGCGTTGAAATGTGGCGCGAGCGGTCGAACACCGGGGAGCTGTTTTTT.